The 11 T cell receptor beta chains below all came from one sample that was sequenced in a study of STAT3 mutations in large granular lymphocyte leukemia. General study results and limits: Every T-cell large granular lymphocyte leukemia patient had at least one immunodominant TCR beta clonotype.

Produced via immunoSEQ multiplex PCR; TCRdb's table is partial and in-frame only. The data contain under 35,000 clones, 70% to 90% of them seen just once; the ten biggest clones take up about 13%. These TCRs are of unknown antigen specificity. Material for sequencing was peripheral blood mononuclear cells. The receptors derive from a man aged 60 to 75 with T-cell large granular lymphocyte leukemia. Some clones in this sample may be carry-over from other donors' samples.

The chain joins TRBV5-1 to TRBJ1-2; no definite D call. Trimming left V 2 bases short and J 0 bases short, with 8 bases between. The CDR3 spans 14 residues. Germline CDR1 SGHRS, CDR2 YFSETQ. The CDR3 loop reads CASSFTAANYGYTF. CDR3 bases: TGCGCCAGCAGCTTCACAGCTGCTAACTATGGCTACACCTTC.

Note on this clone: One end of the junction varies from germline; a read error may be responsible. CDR3 loop: CASSPGAGGLTYTQYF. The CDR3 bases are TGTGCCAGCTCACCCGGGGCAGGGGGACTCACATATACGCAGTATTTT. J is TRBJ2-3 and V is TRBV18; possible D gene TRBD1, 7 bases. Germline V gives CDR1 KGHSH, CDR2 LQKENI. This CDR3 contains 16 residues.

This chain joins TRBV18 and TRBJ2-3, with 14 bases fitting TRBD2. After removal of 6 bases from V and 3 bases from J, the junction contained 8 bases not matched to a gene. Germline V lookup: CDR1 KGHSH, CDR2 LQKENI. The CDR3 loop spans 17 amino acids. CDR3 region: CASSPGTSGRGTDTQYF. The CDR3 nucleotides read TGTGCCAGCTCCCCCGGGACTAGCGGGAGAGGAACAGATACGCAGTATTTT.

The chain employs TRBV9 and TRBJ2-3; possibly TRBD2 for D (5 bases). Trimming left V 0 bases short and J 4 bases short, with 9 bases between. The length of the CDR3 is 14 residues. Germline V gene lookup returns CDR1 SGDLS and CDR2 YYNGEE. Here the CDR3 DNA reads TGTGCCAGCAGCGTAGAGGGAGAAGCAGATACGCAGTATTTT. Its protein product is CASSVEGEADTQYF.

The chain uses TRBV7-2 and TRBJ1-2, with 9 bases that match TRBD1. Germline lookup yields CDR1 SGHTA and CDR2 FQGNSA. There are 18 residues in the CDR3. The V segment lost 4 bases and the J segment 5 bases; nucleotides outside the gene matches: 17. The CDR3 sequence: CASSSPEDRGGQGYGYTF. The CDR3 nucleotides are TGTGCCAGCAGCTCCCCGGAGGACCGGGGGGGACAGGGATATGGCTACACCTTC.

The gene calls are TRBV5-4 and TRBJ2-7; D gene uncertain. Trimming took 2 bases from V and 6 from J, leaving 9 bases between them. Germline lookup yields CDR1 SGHNT and CDR2 YYREEE (reference sequence). This CDR3 has 12 amino acids. DNA for the CDR3: TGTGCCAGCAGCTTTCTCTCCGCCGAGCAGTACTTC. Encoded protein: CASSFLSAEQYF.

The V call is TRBV7-8, the J call TRBJ2-7; 7 nucleotides line up with TRBD1. Germline V lookup: CDR1 SGHVS, CDR2 FQNEAQ. This CDR3 is built from 14 residues. V dropped 5 bases and J dropped 1; count of bases not matched to a gene: 5. CDR3: CASSPRQGSYEQYF. The CDR3, as DNA: TGTGCCAGCAGCCCCAGACAGGGATCCTACGAGCAGTACTTC.

V is TRBV30 and J is TRBJ2-5, with 7 bases fitting TRBD1. The V gene's germline CDR1 is GTSNPN and CDR2 SVGIG (reference sequence). CDR3 length: 14 amino acids. V dropped 1 base and J dropped 4; count of bases not matched to a gene: 6. DNA of the CDR3: TGTGCCTGGAGTGGACAGGGACAGTTAGAGACCCAGTACTTC. This encodes CAWSGQGQLETQYF.

This chain connects TRBV5-4 to TRBJ2-3; maybe TRBD2 (5 bases). Looked up from germline, CDR1 is SGHNT and CDR2 is YYREEE (reference sequence). V gave up 8 bases and J gave up 6 bases, with 16 bases separating them. This CDR3 has 13 residues. CDR3 nucleotide sequence: TGTGCCAGTACCTCGAGGGAGCTCGATACGCAGTATTTT. It codes for CASTSRELDTQYF.

CDR3 nucleotides: TGCGCCAGCAGGACGGGACAGGGCACTTCTTACATGAACACTGAAGCTTTCTTT. The encoded protein is CASRTGQGTSYMNTEAFF. The chain joins TRBV5-1 to TRBJ1-1; TRBD1 matches at 9 bases. Germline V gene data show CDR1 as SGHRS and CDR2 as YFSETQ. V lost 5 bases, J lost 0 bases, and 14 bases stayed unmatched. The CDR3 loop spans 18 amino acids.

This clone was detected once. The CDR3 sequence is CASSQDRTGTTMNTEAFF. The CDR3 nucleotides are TGTGCCAGCAGCCAAGACCGGACAGGGACGACCATGAACACTGAAGCTTTCTTT. This chain uses TRBV14 with TRBJ1-1, with 8 bases lining up with TRBD1. Per germline, CDR1 SGHDN and CDR2 FVKESK. The CDR3 runs to 18 residues. J lost 0 bases, V lost 0 bases, and 9 bases had no gene match.